The 18 T cell receptor beta chains given below trace back to one sample, sequenced in a study of OX40 agonist ivuxolimab in advanced cancers. Some clones are missing from TCRdb's copy, which holds only in-frame ones; the method was immunoSEQ multiplex PCR. Of 21,000 or so clones listed, around 78% are singletons. Source: CD4+ or CD8+ T cells sorted from blood, taken in a trial of the OX40 agonist ivuxolimab. These receptors were collected from an adult with an advanced solid tumor such as melanoma, head and neck, liver or kidney cancer.

This clone was observed a handful of times. The chain joins TRBV7-2 to TRBJ1-2; D remains ambiguous. Looked up from germline, CDR1 is SGHTA and CDR2 is FQGNSA. V gave up 1 base and J gave up 6 bases, with 9 bases separating them. CDR3 size: 13 residues. CDR3 amino acids: CASSLGGTNGYTF. The CDR3 bases are TGTGCCAGCAGCTTAGGGGGAACTAATGGCTACACCTTC.

The rearrangement uses TRBV19 and TRBJ2-3; D ambiguous. Trimming removed 5 bases from V and 3 bases from J, with 6 bases in between. This CDR3 is 12 amino acids long. Germline CDR1 LNHDA, CDR2 SQIVND (reference sequence). The CDR3 DNA follows: TGTGCCAGTAGTCTGCAAACAGATACGCAGTATTTT. Amino acids: CASSLQTDTQYF.

The rearrangement uses TRBV5-6 and TRBJ1-4; no definite D call. V gave up 1 base and J gave up 4 bases, with 11 bases separating them. Per the germline V gene, CDR1 is SGHDT and CDR2 is YYEEEE. The CDR3 has 15 amino acids. The CDR3 spells CASSLFTGSNEKLFF. CDR3 bases: TGTGCCAGCAGCTTGTTTACCGGGAGTAATGAAAAACTGTTTTTT. Variable domain in full (rest from reference TRBV5-6 and TRBJ1-4): DAGVTQSPTHLIKTRGQQVTLRCSPKSGHDTVSWYQQALGQGPQFIFQYYEEEERQRGNFPDRFSGHQFPNYSSELNVNALLLGDSALYLCASSLFTGSNEKLFFGSGTQLSVL.

The genes are TRBV11-2 and TRBJ2-1; D remains unclear. Germline V gene data show CDR1 as SGHAT and CDR2 as FQNNGV. V was pared by 1 base and J by 7 bases, with 17 bases between. The CDR3 is 16 residues long. The CDR3 here is CASSLGALLHTNEQFF. CDR3 nucleotides: TGTGCCAGCAGCTTAGGGGCCCTGTTGCATACAAATGAGCAGTTCTTC.

The chain uses TRBV30 and TRBJ1-2; D not resolved. There are 12 residues in the CDR3. V was pared by 4 bases and J by 9 bases, with 15 bases between. In germline, CDR1 is GTSNPN, CDR2 SVGIG (reference sequence). The CDR3: CAWTRALTSYTF. In DNA form, the CDR3 reads TGTGCCTGGACCCGGGCCCTTACTAGCTACACCTTC.

The chain joins TRBV5-1 to TRBJ2-2; perhaps D is TRBD1 or TRBD2 (5 bases each). Germline V gives CDR1 SGHRS, CDR2 YFSETQ. CDR3 length equals 15 residues. V was trimmed by 3 bases and J by 1 base, leaving 10 bases between them. The CDR3 bases are TGCGCCAGCAGCTCGTTGGGGGTGAACACCGGGGAGCTGTTTTTT. It encodes CASSSLGVNTGELFF.

The rearrangement joins TRBV29-1 to TRBJ2-3; 9 bases fit TRBD1. CDR3 length: 16 amino acids. CDR1 SQVTM and CDR2 ANQGSEA come from the germline V gene. J lost 2 bases, V lost 6 bases, and 12 bases had no gene match. DNA of the CDR3: TGCAGCGTAGCCGGGACAGGGTGGGGAGCCACAGATACGCAGTATTTT. It is translated as CSVAGTGWGATDTQYF.

The chain uses TRBV6-1 and TRBJ2-3, with D perhaps TRBD1 (5 bases). Germline loops: CDR1 MNHNS, CDR2 SASEGT. The CDR3 totals 15 residues. V lost 7 bases to trimming and J lost 2 bases, with 16 bases between them. The CDR3 loop reads CASTEGVGYTDTQYF. The CDR3 nucleotides are TGTGCCAGCACCGAAGGGGTTGGATACACAGATACGCAGTATTTT.

This clone has just one count. This chain connects TRBV5-1 to TRBJ1-3; possibly TRBD1 for D (5 bases). CDR3 size: 18 residues. Between the trimmed V and J ends, which lost 4 bases and 2 bases, there was a span of 22 bases. Germline CDR1 reads SGHRS; CDR2 reads YFSETQ. CDR3 sequence: CASSPSLRGTVAGNTIYF. In nucleotides, the CDR3 is TGCGCCAGCAGCCCCTCGCTTAGGGGTACGGTAGCTGGAAACACCATATATTTT.

The V gene is TRBV5-1, the J gene TRBJ2-1, with TRBD1 as a possible D gene (6 bases). V was shortened by 0 bases and J by 4 bases, with 20 bases between the two germline ends. Germline CDR1 SGHRS, CDR2 YFSETQ. The CDR3 loop spans 18 amino acids. The CDR3 sequence is CASSLDRDPVWGYNEQFF. In DNA form, the CDR3 reads TGCGCCAGCAGCTTGGACAGGGACCCTGTTTGGGGTTACAATGAGCAGTTCTTC.

This chain links TRBV4-1 with TRBJ1-3, with unresolved D. Trimming cost V 4 bases and J 0 bases, with 16 bases left between them. The CDR3 length is 17 residues. Germline lookup yields CDR1 MGHRA and CDR2 YSYEKL. The CDR3 DNA reads as TGCGCCAGCAGCCCGACCGGAGGGTCAGACTCTGGAAACACCATATATTTT. This translates into CASSPTGGSDSGNTIYF.

The V call is TRBV5-1, the J call TRBJ1-4, with 8 nucleotides matching TRBD1. Germline-derived CDR1 and CDR2 are SGHRS and YFSETQ. The trim removed 2 bases at V and 5 bases at J, leaving 2 bases unmatched. The CDR3 sequence is 14 residues long. The CDR3 is CASSFRQGNEKLFF. The CDR3 bases are TGCGCCAGCAGCTTCAGACAGGGGAATGAAAAACTGTTTTTT.

This clone appeared a few times. The chain carries TRBV9 and TRBJ2-3; 9 positions agree with TRBD2. Germline loops: CDR1 SGDLS, CDR2 YYNGEE. CDR3 length: 15 residues. V lost 6 bases, J lost 6 bases, and 11 bases stayed unmatched. CDR3 in amino acids: CASTETGGRGDTQYF. CDR3 sequence (DNA): TGTGCCAGCACCGAGACAGGCGGGAGGGGCGATACGCAGTATTTT.

The chain's CDR3 is CASSLRVQGEAFF. For the CDR3, the DNA is TGTGCCAGCAGCTTAAGAGTACAGGGTGAAGCTTTCTTT. The chain has TRBV7-2 and TRBJ1-1; D is perhaps TRBD1 (6 bases). Germline CDR1 SGHTA, CDR2 FQGNSA. CDR3 length equals 13 residues. Trimming took 2 bases from V and 7 from J, leaving 11 bases between them.

The rearrangement joins TRBV29-1 to TRBJ2-2; D remains ambiguous. The CDR3 is 14 residues long. V was pared by 3 bases and J by 6 bases, with 14 bases between. Germline V CDR1 and CDR2: SQVTM, ANQGSEA. The CDR3 sequence is CSVDHGRVSGELFF. In DNA form, the CDR3 reads TGCAGCGTTGACCACGGGCGTGTCTCCGGGGAGCTGTTTTTT.

There are a few counts of this clone. The chain uses TRBV19 and TRBJ1-2, with TRBD1 matching over 7 bases. Germline V gives CDR1 LNHDA, CDR2 SQIVND (reference sequence). The CDR3 totals 11 residues. The J segment lost 8 bases and the V segment lost 5 bases, leaving 2 bases of the junction unmatched. CDR3 residues: CASSSGQGYTF. CDR3 coding DNA: TGTGCCAGTAGTTCGGGACAGGGCTACACCTTC.

This clone occurred once. This chain uses TRBV20-1 with TRBJ2-7; either TRBD1 or TRBD2 may supply D (5 bases each). V lost 5 bases and J 3 bases, leaving 8 bases between the germline ends. The germline gives CDR1 DFQATT, CDR2 SNEGSKA (reference sequence). The CDR3 totals 11 residues. The CDR3 nucleotides read TGCAGTGCTGGGGACGGCTACGAGCAGTACTTC. It is translated as CSAGDGYEQYF.

The V and J genes are TRBV18 and TRBJ2-2, with D unclear. This CDR3 spans 11 amino acids. Germline CDR1 KGHSH, CDR2 LQKENI. Trimming removed 5 bases from V and 4 bases from J, with 2 bases in between. CDR3 sequence (DNA): TGTGCCAGCTCATCCACCGGGGAGCTGTTTTTT. Translation gives CASSSTGELFF.